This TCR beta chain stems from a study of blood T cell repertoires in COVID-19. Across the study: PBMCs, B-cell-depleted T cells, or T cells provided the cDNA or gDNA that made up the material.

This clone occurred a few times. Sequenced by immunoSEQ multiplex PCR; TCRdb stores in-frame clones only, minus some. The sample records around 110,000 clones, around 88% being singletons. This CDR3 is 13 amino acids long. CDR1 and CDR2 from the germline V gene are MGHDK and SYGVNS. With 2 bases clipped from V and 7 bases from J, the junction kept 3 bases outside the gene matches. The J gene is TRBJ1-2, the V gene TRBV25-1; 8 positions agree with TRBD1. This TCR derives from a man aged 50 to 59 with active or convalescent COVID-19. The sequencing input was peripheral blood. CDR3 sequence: CASSEQGAAGYTF. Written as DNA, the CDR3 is TGTGCCAGCAGTGAACAGGGGGCGGCTGGCTACACCTTC.